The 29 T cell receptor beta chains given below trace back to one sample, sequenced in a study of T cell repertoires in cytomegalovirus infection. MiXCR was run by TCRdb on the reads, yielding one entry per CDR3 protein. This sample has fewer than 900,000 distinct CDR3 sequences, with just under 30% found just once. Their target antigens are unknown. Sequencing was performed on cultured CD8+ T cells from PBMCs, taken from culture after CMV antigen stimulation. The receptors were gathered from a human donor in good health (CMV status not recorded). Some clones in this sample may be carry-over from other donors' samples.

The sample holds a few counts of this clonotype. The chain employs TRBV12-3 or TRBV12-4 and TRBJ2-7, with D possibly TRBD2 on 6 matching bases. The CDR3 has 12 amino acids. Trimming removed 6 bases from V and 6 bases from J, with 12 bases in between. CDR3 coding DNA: TGTGCCAGCAGCTCGGGACTGTTCGAGCAGTACTTC. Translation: CASSSGLFEQYF.

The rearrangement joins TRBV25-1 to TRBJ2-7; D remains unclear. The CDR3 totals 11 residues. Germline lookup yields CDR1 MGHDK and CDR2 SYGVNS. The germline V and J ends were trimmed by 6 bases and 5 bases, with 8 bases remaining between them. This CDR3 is CASSQGHEQYV. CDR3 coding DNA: TGTGCCAGCAGCCAAGGTCACGAGCAGTACGTC.

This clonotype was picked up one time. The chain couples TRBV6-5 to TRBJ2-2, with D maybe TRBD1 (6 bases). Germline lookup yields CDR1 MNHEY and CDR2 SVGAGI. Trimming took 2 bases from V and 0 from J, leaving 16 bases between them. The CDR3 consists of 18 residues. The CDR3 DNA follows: TGTGCCAGCAGTTACGCCAACAGGGTAATCCCGAACACCGGGGAGCTGTTTTTT. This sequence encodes CASSYANRVIPNTGELFF.

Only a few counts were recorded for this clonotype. CDR3 protein: CASSDKGTGTHNEQFF. For the CDR3, the DNA is TGTGCCAGCAGTGATAAGGGGACAGGTACGCACAATGAGCAGTTCTTC. The chain has TRBV2 and TRBJ2-1; 8 bases are shared with TRBD1. The CDR3 is 16 residues long. Germline CDR1 and CDR2: SNHLY and FYNNEI. Trimming removed 3 bases from V and 5 bases from J; junction bases left unmatched: 9.

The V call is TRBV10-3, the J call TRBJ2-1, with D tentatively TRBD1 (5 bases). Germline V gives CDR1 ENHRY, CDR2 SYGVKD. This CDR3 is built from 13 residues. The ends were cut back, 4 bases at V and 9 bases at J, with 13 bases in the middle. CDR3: CAISGTQVGEQFF. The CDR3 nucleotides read TGTGCCATCAGTGGGACACAAGTGGGTGAGCAGTTCTTC.

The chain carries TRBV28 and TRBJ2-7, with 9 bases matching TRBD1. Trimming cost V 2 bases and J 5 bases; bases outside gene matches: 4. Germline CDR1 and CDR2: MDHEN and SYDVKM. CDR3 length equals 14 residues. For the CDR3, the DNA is TGTGCCAGCAGTTTAGCCGGGACAGGGAACGAGCAGTACGTC. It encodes CASSLAGTGNEQYV.

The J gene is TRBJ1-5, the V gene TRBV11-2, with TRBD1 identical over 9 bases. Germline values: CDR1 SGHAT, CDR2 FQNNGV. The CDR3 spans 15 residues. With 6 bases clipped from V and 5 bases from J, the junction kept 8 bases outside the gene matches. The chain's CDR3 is CASSYTGGADQPQHF. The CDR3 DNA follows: TGTGCCAGCAGTTACACAGGGGGCGCGGATCAGCCCCAGCATTTT.

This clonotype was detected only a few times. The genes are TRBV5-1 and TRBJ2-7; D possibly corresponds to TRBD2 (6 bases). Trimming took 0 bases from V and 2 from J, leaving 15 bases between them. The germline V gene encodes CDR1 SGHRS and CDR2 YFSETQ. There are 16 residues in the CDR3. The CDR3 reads CASSLAGWDFTYEQYF. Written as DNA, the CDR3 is TGCGCCAGCAGCTTGGCCGGATGGGACTTTACCTACGAGCAGTACTTC.

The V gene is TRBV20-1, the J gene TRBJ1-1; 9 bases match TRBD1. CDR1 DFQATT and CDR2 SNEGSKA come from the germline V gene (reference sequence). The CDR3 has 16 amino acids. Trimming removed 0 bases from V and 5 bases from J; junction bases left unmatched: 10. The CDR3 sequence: CSARDHRGLMGTEAFF. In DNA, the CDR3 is TGCAGTGCTAGAGATCACAGGGGGCTGATGGGGACTGAAGCTTTCTTT.

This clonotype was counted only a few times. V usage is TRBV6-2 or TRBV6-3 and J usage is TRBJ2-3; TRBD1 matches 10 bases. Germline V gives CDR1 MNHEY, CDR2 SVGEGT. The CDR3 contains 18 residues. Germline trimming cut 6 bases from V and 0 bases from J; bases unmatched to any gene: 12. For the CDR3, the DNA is TGTGCCAGCAGCCCGATTCGGGACAGGGGTTATAGCACAGATACGCAGTATTTT. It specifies CASSPIRDRGYSTDTQYF.

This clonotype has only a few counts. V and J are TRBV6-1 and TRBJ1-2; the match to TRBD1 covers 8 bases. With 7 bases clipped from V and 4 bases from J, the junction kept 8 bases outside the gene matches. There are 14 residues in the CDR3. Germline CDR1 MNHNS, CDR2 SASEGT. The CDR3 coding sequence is TGTGCCAGCACCCCGGACAGGGTGCCCTATGGCTACACCTTC. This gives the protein CASTPDRVPYGYTF.

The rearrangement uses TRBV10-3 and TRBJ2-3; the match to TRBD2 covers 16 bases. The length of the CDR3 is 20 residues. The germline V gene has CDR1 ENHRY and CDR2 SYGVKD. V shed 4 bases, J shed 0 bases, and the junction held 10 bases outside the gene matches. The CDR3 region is CAISGPGLAGGRASTDTQYF. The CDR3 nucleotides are TGTGCCATCAGTGGCCCGGGACTAGCGGGGGGGCGGGCAAGCACAGATACGCAGTATTTT.

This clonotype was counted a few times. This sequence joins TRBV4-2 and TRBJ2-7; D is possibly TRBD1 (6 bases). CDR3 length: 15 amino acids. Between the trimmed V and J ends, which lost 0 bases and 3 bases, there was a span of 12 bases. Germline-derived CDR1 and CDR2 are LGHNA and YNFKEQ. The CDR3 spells CASSQEGALRYEQYF. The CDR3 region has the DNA TGTGCCAGCAGCCAAGAGGGGGCCCTCCGCTACGAGCAGTACTTC.

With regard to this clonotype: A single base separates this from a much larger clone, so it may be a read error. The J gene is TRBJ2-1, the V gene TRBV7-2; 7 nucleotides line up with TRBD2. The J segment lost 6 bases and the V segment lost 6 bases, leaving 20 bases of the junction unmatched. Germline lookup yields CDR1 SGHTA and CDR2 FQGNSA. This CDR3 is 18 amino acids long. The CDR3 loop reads CASSFPHRAGLAANEQFF. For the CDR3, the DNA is TGTGCCAGCAGTTTCCCACACCGAGCGGGGTTGGCCGCCAATGAGCAGTTCTTC.

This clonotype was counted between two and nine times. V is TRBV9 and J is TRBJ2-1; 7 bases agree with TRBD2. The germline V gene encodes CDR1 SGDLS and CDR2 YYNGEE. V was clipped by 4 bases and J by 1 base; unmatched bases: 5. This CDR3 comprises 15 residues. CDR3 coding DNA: TGTGCCAGCAGCAGTGGGAGGGCGTCCTACAATGAGCAGTTCTTC. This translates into CASSSGRASYNEQFF.

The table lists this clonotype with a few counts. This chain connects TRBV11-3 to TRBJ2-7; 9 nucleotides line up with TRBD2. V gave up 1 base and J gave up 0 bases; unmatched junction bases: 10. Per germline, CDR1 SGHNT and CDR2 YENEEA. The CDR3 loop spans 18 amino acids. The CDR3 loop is CASSLVSGSSGDSYEQYV. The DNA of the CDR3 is TGTGCCAGCAGCTTAGTTAGTGGTTCTAGCGGGGACTCCTACGAGCAGTACGTC.

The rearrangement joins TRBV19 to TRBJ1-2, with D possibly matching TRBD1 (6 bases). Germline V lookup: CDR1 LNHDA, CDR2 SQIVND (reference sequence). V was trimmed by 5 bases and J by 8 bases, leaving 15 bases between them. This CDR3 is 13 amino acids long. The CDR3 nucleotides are TGTGCCAGTAGTGCGGGGACAAGTCTGGGCTACACCTTC. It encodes CASSAGTSLGYTF. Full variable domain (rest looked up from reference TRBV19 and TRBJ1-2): DGGITQSPKYLFRKEGQNVTLSCEQNLNHDAMYWYRQDPGQGLRLIYYSQIVNDFQKGDIAEGYSVSREKKESFPLTVTSAQKNPTAFYLCASSAGTSLGYTFGSGTRLTVV.

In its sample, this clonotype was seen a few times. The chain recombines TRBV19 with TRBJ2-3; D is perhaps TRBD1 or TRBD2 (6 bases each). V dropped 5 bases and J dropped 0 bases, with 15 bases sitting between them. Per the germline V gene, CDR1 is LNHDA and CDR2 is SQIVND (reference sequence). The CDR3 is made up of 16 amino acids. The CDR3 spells CASSREGGSSTDTQYF. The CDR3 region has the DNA TGTGCCAGTAGTCGCGAGGGGGGCTCCAGCACAGATACGCAGTATTTT.

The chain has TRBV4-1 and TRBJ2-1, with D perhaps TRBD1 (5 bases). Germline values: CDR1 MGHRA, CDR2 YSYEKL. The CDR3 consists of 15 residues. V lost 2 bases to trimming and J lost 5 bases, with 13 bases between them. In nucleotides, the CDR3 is TGCGCCAGCAGCCAAACGCCAGGGATGCACAATGAGCAGTTCTTC. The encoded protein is CASSQTPGMHNEQFF.

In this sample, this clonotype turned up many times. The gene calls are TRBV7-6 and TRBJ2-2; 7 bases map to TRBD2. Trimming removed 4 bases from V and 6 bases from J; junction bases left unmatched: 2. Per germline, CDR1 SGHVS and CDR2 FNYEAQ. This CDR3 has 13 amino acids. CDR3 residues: CASSWGLSGELFF. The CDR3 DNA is TGTGCCAGCAGCTGGGGACTATCCGGGGAGCTGTTTTTT.

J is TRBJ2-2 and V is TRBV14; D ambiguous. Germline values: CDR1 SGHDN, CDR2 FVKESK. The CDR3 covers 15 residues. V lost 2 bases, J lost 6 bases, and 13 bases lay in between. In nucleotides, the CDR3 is TGTGCCAGCAGCCAAAAGGCTGTAAGGGCCGGGGAGCTGTTTTTT. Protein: CASSQKAVRAGELFF.

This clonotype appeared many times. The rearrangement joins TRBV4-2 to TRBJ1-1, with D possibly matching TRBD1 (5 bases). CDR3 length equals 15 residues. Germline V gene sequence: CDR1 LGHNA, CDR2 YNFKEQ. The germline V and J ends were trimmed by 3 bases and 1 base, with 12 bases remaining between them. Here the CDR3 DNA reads TGTGCCAGCAGCCATTCGGACACCCGGAACACTGAAGCTTTCTTT. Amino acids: CASSHSDTRNTEAFF.

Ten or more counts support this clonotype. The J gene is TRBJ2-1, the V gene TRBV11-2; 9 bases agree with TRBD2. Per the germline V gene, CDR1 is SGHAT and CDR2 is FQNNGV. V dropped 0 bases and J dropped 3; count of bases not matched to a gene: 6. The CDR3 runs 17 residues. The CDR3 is CASSLDGLAGSYNEQFF. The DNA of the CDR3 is TGTGCCAGCAGCTTAGATGGTCTAGCGGGGAGCTACAATGAGCAGTTCTTC.

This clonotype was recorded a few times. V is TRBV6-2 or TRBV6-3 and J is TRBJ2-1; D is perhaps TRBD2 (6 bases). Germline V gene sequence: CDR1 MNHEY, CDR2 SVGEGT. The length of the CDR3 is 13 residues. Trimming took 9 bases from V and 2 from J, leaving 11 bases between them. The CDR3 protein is CASRLGAYNEQFF. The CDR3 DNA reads TGTGCCAGTCGACTAGGGGCCTACAATGAGCAGTTCTTC.

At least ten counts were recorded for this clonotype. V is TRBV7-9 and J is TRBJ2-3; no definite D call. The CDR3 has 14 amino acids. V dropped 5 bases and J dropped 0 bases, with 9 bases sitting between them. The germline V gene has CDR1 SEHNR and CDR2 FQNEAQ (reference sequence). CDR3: CASSPSRSTDTQYF. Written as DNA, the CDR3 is TGTGCCAGCAGCCCAAGCCGGAGCACAGATACGCAGTATTTT. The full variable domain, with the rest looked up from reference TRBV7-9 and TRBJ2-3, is DTGVSQNPRHKITKRGQNVTFRCDPISEHNRLYWYRQTLGQGPEFLTYFQNEAQLEKSRLLSDRFSAERPKGSFSTLEIQRTEQGDSAMYLCASSPSRSTDTQYFGPGTRLTVL.

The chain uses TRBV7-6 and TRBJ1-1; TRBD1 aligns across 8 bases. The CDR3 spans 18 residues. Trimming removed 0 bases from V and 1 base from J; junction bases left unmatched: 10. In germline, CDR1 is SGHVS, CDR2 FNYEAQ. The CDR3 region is CASSLAGLGQGKNTEAFF. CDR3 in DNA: TGTGCCAGCAGCTTAGCGGGCCTTGGACAGGGAAAGAACACTGAAGCTTTCTTT.

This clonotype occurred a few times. CDR3 residues: CASIGTSGGSYEQYF. CDR3 in DNA: TGTGCCAGCATAGGGACTAGCGGGGGATCCTACGAGCAGTACTTC. The genes are TRBV2 and TRBJ2-7, with TRBD2 matching over 14 bases. With 7 bases clipped from V and 1 base from J, the junction kept 3 bases outside the gene matches. The CDR3 spans 15 residues. From germline, CDR1 is SNHLY and CDR2 FYNNEI.

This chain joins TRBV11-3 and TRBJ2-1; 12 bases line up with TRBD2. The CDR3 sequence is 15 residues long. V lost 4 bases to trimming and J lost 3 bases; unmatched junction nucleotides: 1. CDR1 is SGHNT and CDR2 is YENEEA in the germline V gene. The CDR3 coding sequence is TGTGCCAGCAGCTCTAGCGGGGGGGACTACAATGAGCAGTTCTTC. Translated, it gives CASSSSGGDYNEQFF.

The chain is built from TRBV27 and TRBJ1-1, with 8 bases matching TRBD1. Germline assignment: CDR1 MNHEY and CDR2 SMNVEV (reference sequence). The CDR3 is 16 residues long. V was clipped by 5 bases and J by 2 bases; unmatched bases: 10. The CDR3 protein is CASSINQGAKNTEAFF. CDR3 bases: TGTGCCAGCAGTATCAATCAGGGGGCCAAAAACACTGAAGCTTTCTTT.